Listed below are T cell receptor beta chains from one sample, sequenced in a study of shared clonotypes between healthy human individuals. Repertoires were generated with immunoSEQ multiplex PCR, while TCRdb's copy carries only in-frame clones and drops some. The table has approximately 2,000,000 clones, about nine tenths seen once. The specimen was naive CD4+ T cells from PBMCs. These receptor sequences come from a young man in good health. Some clones in this sample may be carry-over from other donors' samples. Both conserved end residues are part of each CDR3. D genes are given only for firm matches. Clone size, where shown, is once, few, many, or a class for clones that have expanded.

v_call	d_call	j_call	clone_size	cdr3_nt	cdr3_aa
TRBV11-2	NA	TRBJ2-7	NA	TGTGCCAGCAGCGTGACTATCTTGATAGGCTACGAGCAGTACTTC	CASSVTILIGYEQYF
TRBV14	NA	TRBJ2-7	NA	TGTGCCAGCAGCCAAGGGAGGGGTCGGCGGTCCCTGGGGTACGAGCAGTACTTC	CASSQGRGRRSLGYEQYF
TRBV9	NA	TRBJ2-1	NA	TGTGCCAGCAGCGTAGCTCCGGGGCCGCGGTTGAATGAGCAGTTCTTC	CASSVAPGPRLNEQFF
TRBV11-2	NA	TRBJ2-7	few	TGTGCCAGCGCCAAGTCCGGCTACGAGCAGTACTTC	CASAKSGYEQYF
TRBV2	TRBD2	TRBJ2-3	NA	TGTGCCAGCAGGGGGGGACTAACCACAGATACGCAGTATTTT	CASRGGLTTDTQYF
TRBV28	NA	TRBJ2-3	NA	TGTGCCAGCAGTCAGGGGGTAGCGGGATTTGTAGATACGCAGTATTTT	CASSQGVAGFVDTQYF
TRBV7-9	NA	TRBJ2-5	NA	TGTGCCAGCAGCCCAGATGTGGGGTCCCAAGAGACCCAGTACTTC	CASSPDVGSQETQYF
TRBV9	NA	TRBJ2-2	NA	TGTGCCAGCAGCGTAGGAATAGGGGGGTTCGGAGAGCTGTTTTTT	CASSVGIGGFGELFF
TRBV2	NA	TRBJ2-3	NA	TGTGCCAGCAGTGAATCCGGGGATACGCAGTATTTT	CASSESGDTQYF
TRBV29-1	TRBD1	TRBJ2-3	once	TGCAGCGTGGCGGACAGGGTGGGCACAGATACGCAGTATTTT	CSVADRVGTDTQYF
TRBV28	NA	TRBJ1-5	NA	TGTGCCAGCAAACAGGGCCCGAGCAATCAGCCCCAGCATTTT	CASKQGPSNQPQHF
TRBV2	TRBD1	TRBJ2-5	NA	TGTGCCAGCATCTGGAACAGGGGGATTCAAGAGACCCAGTACTTC	CASIWNRGIQETQYF
TRBV28	NA	TRBJ1-5	NA	TGTGCCAGCGGGCGGGGCTCGTATCAGCCCCAGCATTTT	CASGRGSYQPQHF
TRBV5-1	TRBD2	TRBJ2-5	few	TGCGCCAGCAGCTTTGGACTAGCGGGAGGAGAGACCCAGTACTTC	CASSFGLAGGETQYF
TRBV7-9	NA	TRBJ1-2	NA	TGTGCCAGCAGCTTAGAGTCAGCCTATGGCTACACCTTC	CASSLESAYGYTF
TRBV10-3	TRBD1	TRBJ2-3	NA	TGTGCCATCAGTGAGGGTACAGGGGCTACAGATACGCAGTATTTT	CAISEGTGATDTQYF
TRBV19	NA	TRBJ2-3	NA	TGTGCCAGTAGGACGGGGACCTCTAGCACAGATACGCAGTATTTT	CASRTGTSSTDTQYF
TRBV28	NA	TRBJ1-5	NA	TGTGCCAGCAGTTTGTCTCCCCTGGGCAATCAGCCCCAGCATTTT	CASSLSPLGNQPQHF
TRBV5-4	NA	TRBJ2-7	NA	TGTGCCAGCAGCACTACAGATGGGGGCTCCTACGAGCAGTACTTC	CASSTTDGGSYEQYF